What follows are 24 T cell receptor beta chains derived from one specimen sequenced in a study of blood T cell repertoires in COVID-19 (dated by TCRdb to about 2020). Libraries were built with the immunoSEQ multiplex PCR assay. TCRdb holds this immuneACCESS table with in-frame rearrangements only. Some clones are missing; in checked studies, unresolved V genes explain under half, and the rest has no known cause. The sample has 150,000 to 200,000 clones on record, about 88% of them singletons. The ten top clones hold roughly 0.82% of the sample. Sequencing was performed on PBMCs or T cells enriched from blood (not recorded which). The receptors originated from a woman between 18 and 29 years old who had recovered from COVID-19.

V and J are TRBV27 and TRBJ2-6, with D possibly matching TRBD2 (6 bases). Germline lookup yields CDR1 MNHEY and CDR2 SMNVEV (reference sequence). V shed 4 bases and J shed 4 bases, with 14 bases lying between them. The CDR3 totals 16 residues. The CDR3 DNA follows: TGTGCCAGCAGTTGGGTAGGAGGGTCCGGGGCCAACGTCCTGACTTTC. It specifies CASSWVGGSGANVLTF.

The J gene is TRBJ2-1, the V gene TRBV4-3, with 7 bases fitting TRBD2. The CDR3 has 13 residues. J was trimmed by 5 bases and V by 5 bases; bases with no gene match: 3. Per germline, CDR1 LGHNA and CDR2 YSLEER. The CDR3 region has the DNA TGCGCCAGCAGCAGGGGACTAAACAATGAGCAGTTCTTC. Residues: CASSRGLNNEQFF.

The CDR3 DNA is TGTGCCAGCAGCGTAGTCGGGACAGGGGACAATGAGCAGTTCTTC. Translating gives CASSVVGTGDNEQFF. V and J are TRBV9 and TRBJ2-1; TRBD1 agrees at 10 bases. From germline, CDR1 is SGDLS and CDR2 YYNGEE. The V and J ends lost 0 bases and 5 bases, in that order; junction bases with no gene match: 2. The CDR3 is 15 amino acids. Variable domain in full (rest from reference TRBV9 and TRBJ2-1): DSGVTQTPKHLITATGQRVTLRCSPRSGDLSVYWYQQSLDQGLQFLIQYYNGEERAKGNILERFSAQQFPDLHSELNLSSLELGDSALYFCASSVVGTGDNEQFFGPGTRLTVL.

The chain has TRBV18 and TRBJ2-4, with TRBD2 as a possible D gene (5 bases). V was cut by 4 bases and J by 11 bases, with 15 bases left in between. The germline CDR1 and CDR2 sequences are KGHSH and LQKENI. This CDR3 contains 13 residues. Here the CDR3 DNA reads TGTGCCAGCTCACGCGACGGAGGCAGTGTTCAGTACTTC. Its protein product is CASSRDGGSVQYF.

V and J are TRBV24-1 and TRBJ2-1; tentative D call: TRBD1 (7 bases). This CDR3 has 14 amino acids. CDR1 and CDR2 from the germline V gene are KGHDR and SFDVKD. The germline V and J ends were trimmed by 3 bases and 8 bases, with 13 bases remaining between them. CDR3 region: CATSDPTGRYEQFF. The CDR3 DNA is TGTGCCACCAGTGATCCGACAGGGAGGTATGAGCAGTTCTTC.

The chain joins TRBV7-6 to TRBJ1-3; D may be TRBD1 (6 bases). The CDR3 contains 14 residues. The germline gives CDR1 SGHVS, CDR2 FNYEAQ. The germline V and J ends were trimmed by 1 base and 7 bases, with 11 bases remaining between them. The CDR3 DNA sequence: TGTGCCAGCAGCTTAGTTGCAGGGGAGAACACCATATATTTT. Residues: CASSLVAGENTIYF.

The CDR3 DNA follows: TGTGCCAGCAGCAGATACTTGGGGGGGACGCAGTATTTT. Amino acids: CASSRYLGGTQYF. The chain carries TRBV7-2 and TRBJ2-3, with 7 bases identical to TRBD2. CDR3 length equals 13 residues. Germline-derived CDR1 and CDR2 are SGHTA and FQGNSA. V was clipped by 5 bases and J by 9 bases; unmatched bases: 8.

The chain links TRBV11-2 to TRBJ2-7; TRBD2 matches at 9 bases. Trimming cost V 5 bases and J 4 bases; bases outside gene matches: 15. The CDR3 runs to 17 residues. The V gene's germline CDR1 is SGHAT and CDR2 FQNNGV. CDR3 region: CASSIAADSGSPYEQYF. CDR3 nucleotides: TGTGCCAGCAGCATAGCTGCTGATAGCGGGAGTCCGTACGAGCAGTACTTC.

The rearrangement uses TRBV20-1 and TRBJ2-7, with D possibly being TRBD2 (5 bases). The V gene's germline CDR1 is DFQATT and CDR2 SNEGSKA (reference sequence). The CDR3 spans 11 residues. V lost 7 bases, J lost 1 base, and 8 bases lay in between. Here the CDR3 reads CSGERSYEQYF. In DNA, the CDR3 is TGCAGTGGTGAGCGGTCCTACGAGCAGTACTTC.

Here the CDR3 DNA reads TGTGCCAGCAGCCCTACCGCTAGCGGGAGTGGGGAGACCCAGTACTTC. Amino acid sequence: CASSPTASGSGETQYF. The chain has TRBV7-9 and TRBJ2-5, with TRBD2 identical over 10 bases. The J segment lost 5 bases and the V segment lost 5 bases, leaving 11 bases of the junction unmatched. The CDR3 contains 16 residues. In germline, CDR1 is SEHNR, CDR2 FQNEAQ (reference sequence).

The chain combines TRBV7-8 with TRBJ1-2, with D uncertain. Trimming stripped 2 bases from V and 0 bases from J, with 7 bases between. The CDR3 has 14 residues. Germline loops: CDR1 SGHVS, CDR2 FQNEAQ. CDR3 in DNA: TGTGCCAGCAGCTTAATTGTAGCTAACTATGGCTACACCTTC. It codes for CASSLIVANYGYTF.

The chain has TRBV5-1 and TRBJ2-3; 10 bases align to TRBD1. CDR1 and CDR2 from the germline V gene are SGHRS and YFSETQ. The CDR3 is made up of 15 amino acids. With 4 bases clipped from V and 2 bases from J, the junction kept 4 bases outside the gene matches. CDR3 sequence: CASSKDRGDTDTQYF. CDR3 DNA: TGCGCCAGCAGCAAGGACAGGGGGGACACAGATACGCAGTATTTT.

This rearrangement joins TRBV2 to TRBJ2-1; TRBD2 is a possible D gene (6 bases). This CDR3 is 14 amino acids long. V shed 3 bases and J shed 4 bases, with 10 bases lying between them. Looked up from germline, CDR1 is SNHLY and CDR2 is FYNNEI. The CDR3 DNA follows: TGTGCCAGCAGTGAGCGGGCGGGGTACAATGAGCAGTTCTTC. Its protein is CASSERAGYNEQFF.

This chain joins TRBV28 and TRBJ1-4; 7 nucleotides match TRBD1. The CDR3 has 16 amino acids. Germline assignment: CDR1 MDHEN and CDR2 SYDVKM. V shed 6 bases and J 0 bases; nucleotides not matched to a gene: 7. The CDR3, as DNA: TGTGCCAGCAGCAAAAGAACAGGGGCAACTAATGAAAAACTGTTTTTT. This sequence encodes CASSKRTGATNEKLFF.

V usage is TRBV5-1 and J usage is TRBJ2-1, with TRBD2 matching 7 bases. Looked up from germline, CDR1 is SGHRS and CDR2 is YFSETQ. The CDR3 length is 17 residues. The trim removed 0 bases at V and 1 base at J, leaving 7 bases unmatched. Here the CDR3 reads CASSLGPRGGSYNEQFF. CDR3 DNA: TGCGCCAGCAGCTTGGGTCCGCGCGGGGGTTCCTACAATGAGCAGTTCTTC.

The chain carries TRBV5-1 and TRBJ2-7; D might be TRBD2 (6 bases). CDR3 size: 14 residues. V was shortened by 0 bases and J by 2 bases, with 9 bases between the two germline ends. Germline CDR1 SGHRS, CDR2 YFSETQ. CDR3 nucleotide sequence: TGCGCCAGCAGCTTGGGCGGGGCGGCCTACGAGCAGTACTTC. Translation: CASSLGGAAYEQYF.

The gene calls are TRBV18 and TRBJ2-6; 8 positions match TRBD1. The CDR3 consists of 16 residues. The ends lost 8 bases at V and 4 bases at J; junction bases unmatched: 10. Germline CDR1 is KGHSH and CDR2 is LQKENI. CDR3 nucleotides: TGTGCCAGCGACAGGGGCGATATGTCCGGGGCCAACGTCCTGACTTTC. This encodes CASDRGDMSGANVLTF.

The chain links TRBV5-1 to TRBJ2-6, with 7 bases lining up with TRBD1. V was pared by 0 bases and J by 2 bases, with 2 bases of the junction left unmatched. The CDR3 extends over 16 amino acids. Per germline, CDR1 SGHRS and CDR2 YFSETQ. This CDR3 reads CASSLGQGPGANVLTF. In DNA form, the CDR3 reads TGCGCCAGCAGCTTGGGACAGGGACCTGGGGCCAACGTCCTGACTTTC.

The chain recombines TRBV2 with TRBJ2-1, with 8 bases aligning to TRBD1. Germline V gene sequence: CDR1 SNHLY, CDR2 FYNNEI. V was clipped by 7 bases and J by 0 bases; unmatched bases: 14. This CDR3 has 18 residues. The CDR3 region has the DNA TGTGCCAGCAAAAGAAGGACAGGGCCCCTAAGCTCCTACAATGAGCAGTTCTTC. Amino acids: CASKRRTGPLSSYNEQFF. The full variable domain, completed using reference TRBV2 and TRBJ2-1, is EPEVTQTPSHQVTQMGQEVILRCVPISNHLYFYWYRQILGQKVEFLVSFYNNEISEKSEIFDDQFSVERPDGSNFTLKIRSTKLEDSAMYFCASKRRTGPLSSYNEQFFGPGTRLTVL.

The chain combines TRBV19 with TRBJ1-3; 10 nucleotides match TRBD1. V dropped 5 bases and J dropped 2; count of bases not matched to a gene: 3. This CDR3 spans 15 amino acids. Per germline, CDR1 LNHDA and CDR2 SQIVND (reference sequence). CDR3 bases: TGTGCCAGTAGTTATGACAGGGGGCCTGGAAACACCATATATTTT. This codes for CASSYDRGPGNTIYF.

The chain recombines TRBV4-3 with TRBJ2-2; D not certain. Trimming left V 0 bases short and J 1 base short, with 9 bases between. Germline CDR1 LGHNA, CDR2 YSLEER. The CDR3 runs 16 residues. As DNA, the CDR3 is TGCGCCAGCAGCCAAGATTCGGGTCTGAACACCGGGGAGCTGTTTTTT. This translates into CASSQDSGLNTGELFF.

This clone was counted a single time. The chain couples TRBV4-1 to TRBJ1-5; TRBD1 agrees at 9 bases. V was pared by 8 bases and J by 3 bases, with 8 bases of the junction left unmatched. This CDR3 comprises 15 residues. The germline V gene encodes CDR1 MGHRA and CDR2 YSYEKL. For the CDR3, the DNA is TGCGCCAGCCGACGCGGGACAGGGAACAATCAGCCCCAGCATTTT. Translated: CASRRGTGNNQPQHF.

This chain links TRBV10-1 with TRBJ2-3, with D unresolved. The V gene's germline CDR1 is WNHNN and CDR2 SYGVQD (reference sequence). V was cut by 1 base and J by 2 bases, with 7 bases left in between. This CDR3 region has 14 residues. The CDR3 bases are TGCGCCAGCAGTGAGTTCCGGTTCACAGATACGCAGTATTTT. Translation gives CASSEFRFTDTQYF.

This chain connects TRBV29-1 to TRBJ2-5, with 7 bases matching TRBD1. Trimming took 1 base from V and 4 from J; bases not matched to a gene: 3. CDR1 is SQVTM, CDR2 ANQGSEA, per germline. The CDR3 is made up of 13 amino acids. The CDR3 region has the DNA TGCAGCGTTGAAGGAGGGACAGCAGAGACCCAGTACTTC. Protein product: CSVEGGTAETQYF.